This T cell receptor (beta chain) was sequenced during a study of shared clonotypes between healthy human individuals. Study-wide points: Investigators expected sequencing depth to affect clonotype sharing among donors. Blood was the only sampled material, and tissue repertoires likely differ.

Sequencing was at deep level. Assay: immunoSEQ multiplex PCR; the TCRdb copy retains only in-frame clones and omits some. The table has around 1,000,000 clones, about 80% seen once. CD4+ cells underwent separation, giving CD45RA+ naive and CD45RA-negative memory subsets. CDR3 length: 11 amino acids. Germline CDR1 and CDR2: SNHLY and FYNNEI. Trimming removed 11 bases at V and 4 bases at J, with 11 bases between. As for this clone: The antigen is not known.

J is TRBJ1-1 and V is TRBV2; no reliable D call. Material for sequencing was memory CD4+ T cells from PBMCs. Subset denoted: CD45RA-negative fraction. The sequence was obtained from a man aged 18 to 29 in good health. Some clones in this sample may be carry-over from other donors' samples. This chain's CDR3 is CAGSTGTEAFF. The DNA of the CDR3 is TGTGCCGGCTCCACCGGCACTGAAGCTTTCTTT.